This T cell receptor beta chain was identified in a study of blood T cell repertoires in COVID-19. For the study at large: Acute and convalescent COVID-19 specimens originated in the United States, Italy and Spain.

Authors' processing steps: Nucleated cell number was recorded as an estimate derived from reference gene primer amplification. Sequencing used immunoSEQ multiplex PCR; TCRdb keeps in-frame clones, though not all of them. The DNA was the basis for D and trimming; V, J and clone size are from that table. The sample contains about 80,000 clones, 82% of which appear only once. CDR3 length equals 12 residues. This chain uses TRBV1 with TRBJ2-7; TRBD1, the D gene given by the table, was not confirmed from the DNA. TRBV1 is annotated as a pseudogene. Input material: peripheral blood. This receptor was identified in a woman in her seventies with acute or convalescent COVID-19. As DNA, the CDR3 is TGCACCATCCGGGACAGCTACTACGAGCAGTACTTC. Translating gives CTIRDSYYEQYF.